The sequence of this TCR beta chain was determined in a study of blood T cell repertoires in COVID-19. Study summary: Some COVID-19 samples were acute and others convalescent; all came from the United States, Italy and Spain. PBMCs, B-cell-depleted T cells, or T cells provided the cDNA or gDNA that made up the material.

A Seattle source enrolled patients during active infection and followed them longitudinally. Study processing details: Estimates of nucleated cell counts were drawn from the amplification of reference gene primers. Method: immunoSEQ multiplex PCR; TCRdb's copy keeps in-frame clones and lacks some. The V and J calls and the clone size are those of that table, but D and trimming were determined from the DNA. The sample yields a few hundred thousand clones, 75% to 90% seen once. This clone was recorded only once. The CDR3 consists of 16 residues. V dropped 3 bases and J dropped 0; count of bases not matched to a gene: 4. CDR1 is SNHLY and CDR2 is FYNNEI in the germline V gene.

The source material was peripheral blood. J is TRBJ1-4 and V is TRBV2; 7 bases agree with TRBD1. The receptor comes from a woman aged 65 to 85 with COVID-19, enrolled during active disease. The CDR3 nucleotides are TGTGCCAGCAGTGACGGGACAGAGGCAACTAATGAAAAACTGTTTTTT. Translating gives CASSDGTEATNEKLFF.